This T cell receptor beta chain comes out of a study of T cells in Graves' hyperthyroidism and ophthalmopathy. The source material, RNA transcripts, was used to amplify TCR beta CDR3 regions. RT-PCR in the first round (using the HTBI primer set) targeted the TCR CDR3. Via MiXCR, TCRdb re-called the multiplex PCR reads, giving one row per CDR3 protein. The sample lists 700,000 or so distinct CDR3 sequences, roughly 15% occurring once. Germline V gives CDR1 MNHEY, CDR2 SMNVEV (reference sequence). The V and J ends lost 2 bases and 9 bases, in that order; junction bases with no gene match: 7. The CDR3 has 14 residues. This clonotype was seen a few times.

The TCR originated in a woman between 50 and 59 years old with Graves' ophthalmopathy. The specimen sequenced was blood. The rearrangement links TRBV27 to TRBJ2-1; TRBD1 agrees at 7 bases. In nucleotides, the CDR3 is TGTGCCAGCAGTTTAAGGGGGCACGCTAGTGAGCAGTTCTTC. Protein product: CASSLRGHASEQFF.